The 32 T cell receptor beta chains below all came from one sample that was sequenced in a study of identical twins. TCRdb passed the 5' RACE reads through MiXCR, listing each CDR3 protein once. The sample lists 1.5 million or so distinct CDR3 sequences, roughly 35% seen once, with around 0.3% in the top ten. The specimen was cord blood. The source of these receptors is a newborn girl in good health.

In this sample, this clonotype turned up a few times. This rearrangement joins TRBV29-1 to TRBJ1-3; D remains ambiguous. Germline assignment: CDR1 SQVTM and CDR2 ANQGSEA. The CDR3 has 14 residues. The V end was cut by 7 bases, the J end by 7 bases, with 20 bases between. CDR3 DNA: TGCAGCGCTTCTTCGTCTACGCCGGGGAACACCATATATTTT. This gives the protein CSASSSTPGNTIYF. The variable domain in full, with the rest retrieved from reference TRBV29-1 and TRBJ1-3, is SAVISQKPSRDICQRGTSLTIQCQVDSQVTMMFWYRQQPGQSLTLIATANQGSEATYESGFVIDKFPISRPNLTFSTLTVSNMSPEDSSIYLCSASSSTPGNTIYFGEGSWLTVV.

This clonotype was detected only a few times. The V and J genes are TRBV4-2 and TRBJ2-5; 12 positions agree with TRBD1. Germline assignment: CDR1 LGHNA and CDR2 YNFKEQ. The CDR3 runs to 16 residues. J was trimmed by 11 bases and V by 2 bases; bases with no gene match: 12. The CDR3 region is CASSQLGGQGALEQYF. The CDR3 DNA is TGTGCCAGCAGCCAACTAGGGGGACAGGGGGCGCTTGAGCAGTACTTC.

CDR3 loop: CAISPPYTGELFF. CDR3 in DNA: TGTGCCATCAGTCCTCCCTACACCGGGGAGCTGTTTTTT. This chain uses TRBV10-3 with TRBJ2-2, with D unresolved. CDR1 and CDR2 (germline): ENHRY, SYGVKD. This CDR3 is built from 13 residues. V was clipped by 5 bases and J by 3 bases, with 7 bases between them.

This clonotype has more than one count but fewer than ten. V gene TRBV14 combines with J gene TRBJ2-3, with D possibly being TRBD1 (6 bases). Germline V gene sequence: CDR1 SGHDN, CDR2 FVKESK. There are 15 residues in the CDR3. V lost 2 bases, J lost 6 bases, and 15 bases lay in between. CDR3 DNA: TGTGCCAGCAGCCAACTCCAGCTCAGGGGTGATACGCAGTATTTT. It specifies CASSQLQLRGDTQYF.

This chain joins TRBV5-1 and TRBJ2-4, with TRBD2 as a possible D gene (6 bases). V was clipped by 3 bases and J by 0 bases, with 13 bases between them. The germline gives CDR1 SGHRS, CDR2 YFSETQ. The CDR3 is made up of 16 amino acids. Written as DNA, the CDR3 is TGCGCCAGCAGCTCGACTAGGGGTATAGCCAAAAACATTCAGTACTTC. Its translation is CASSSTRGIAKNIQYF.

V usage is TRBV6-1 and J usage is TRBJ2-3; 7 nucleotides agree with TRBD2. The V and J ends lost 0 bases and 3 bases, in that order; junction bases with no gene match: 6. This CDR3 contains 16 residues. Per the germline V gene, CDR1 is MNHNS and CDR2 is SASEGT. CDR3 sequence (DNA): TGTGCCAGCAGTGAAGCTGCCGGACTAGGAACAGATACGCAGTATTTT. Amino acid sequence: CASSEAAGLGTDTQYF.

A few counts support this clonotype. The V call is TRBV28, the J call TRBJ1-2; the match to TRBD1 covers 7 bases. V trimming: 6 bases; J trimming: 1 base; junction bases outside the gene matches: 5. Germline values: CDR1 MDHEN, CDR2 SYDVKM. CDR3 length: 14 amino acids. The chain's CDR3 is CASRERQGNYGYTF. DNA of the CDR3: TGTGCCAGCAGGGAACGACAGGGTAACTATGGCTACACCTTC.

This clonotype was recorded a few times. The chain employs TRBV12-3 or TRBV12-4 and TRBJ1-2; D is uncertain. The length of the CDR3 is 13 residues. Deletions cut 5 bases from V and 8 bases from J, with 15 bases between. The chain's CDR3 is CASSDRTAEGYTF. Written as DNA, the CDR3 is TGTGCCAGCAGTGATAGGACCGCCGAGGGCTACACCTTC.

This rearrangement joins TRBV3-1 to TRBJ2-7; 9 nucleotides line up with TRBD2. Germline V CDR1 and CDR2: LGHDT, YNNKEL (reference sequence). This CDR3 region has 15 residues. J lost 3 bases, V lost 4 bases, and 7 bases had no gene match. The CDR3 spells CASSLSGGDFYEQYF. DNA for the CDR3: TGTGCCAGCAGCCTTAGCGGGGGAGATTTCTACGAGCAGTACTTC.

The J gene is TRBJ1-2, the V gene TRBV2, with D hard to call. With 2 bases removed from V and 3 bases from J, the gap between germline ends came to 13 bases. The germline V gene encodes CDR1 SNHLY and CDR2 FYNNEI. The CDR3 is 15 amino acids. The CDR3 loop reads CASSEMRSTDYGYTF. CDR3 DNA: TGTGCCAGCAGTGAAATGCGCAGCACTGACTATGGCTACACCTTC.

The V and J genes are TRBV12-3 or TRBV12-4 and TRBJ2-2; D possibly corresponds to TRBD1 (7 bases). V was trimmed by 6 bases and J by 5 bases, leaving 19 bases between them. The CDR3 consists of 16 residues. The CDR3 reads CASRPQGGRGTGELFF. In DNA, the CDR3 is TGTGCCAGCAGACCTCAGGGGGGCCGGGGGACCGGGGAGCTGTTTTTT.

About this clonotype itself: One end of the junction is discordant with germline, which a read error may explain. The rearrangement links TRBV27 to TRBJ1-6; no firm D call. Germline CDR1 and CDR2: MNHEY and SMNVEV (reference sequence). CDR3 length: 13 amino acids. The CDR3 DNA is TGTGCCAGCAGTTTTGAGGCTAATTCACCCCCCCACTTT. This gives the protein CASSFEANSPPHF.

The chain recombines TRBV6-1 with TRBJ2-3; 7 positions match TRBD1. The V gene end was trimmed by 6 bases and the J gene end by 6 bases; junction bases not matched to a gene: 12. The CDR3 is 15 amino acids. Looked up from germline, CDR1 is MNHNS and CDR2 is SASEGT. For the CDR3, the DNA is TGTGCCAGCAGCGACCTTCGACAGGGAGAGGATACGCAGTATTTT. It yields the protein CASSDLRQGEDTQYF.

This clonotype was found many times. This chain joins TRBV6-5 and TRBJ2-1, with D perhaps matching TRBD1 or TRBD2 (5 bases each). Germline V lookup: CDR1 MNHEY, CDR2 SVGAGI. V shed 5 bases and J shed 9 bases, with 17 bases lying between them. There are 14 residues in the CDR3. CDR3 sequence reads: CASSMDGVRGEQFF. The CDR3 DNA is TGTGCCAGCAGTATGGACGGAGTGAGGGGTGAGCAGTTCTTC.

The table lists this clonotype with a few counts. J is TRBJ2-2 and V is TRBV12-3 or TRBV12-4; D not resolved. The V and J ends lost 6 bases and 7 bases respectively, with 15 bases between them. The CDR3 sequence is 14 residues long. The CDR3 DNA sequence: TGTGCCAGCAGAACCCGGTTCTCCGGCGGGGAGCTGTTTTTT. Amino acids: CASRTRFSGGELFF.

The chain joins TRBV13 to TRBJ1-2; 7 nucleotides align to TRBD1. The CDR3 length is 13 residues. CDR1 and CDR2 (germline): PRHDT, FYEKMQ (reference sequence). Losses at the gene ends were 0 bases for V and 10 bases for J; bases not matched to a gene: 5. Written as DNA, the CDR3 is TGTGCCAGCAGCTTAGGAGACAGGGATACCTACACCTTC. Protein product: CASSLGDRDTYTF.

The CDR3: CASSLQGARRRKLFF. The CDR3 nucleotides read TGTGCCAGCAGTTTGCAGGGGGCGCGAAGGCGAAAACTGTTTTTT. The chain recombines TRBV12-3 or TRBV12-4 with TRBJ1-4, with TRBD1 matching over 8 bases. The CDR3 has 15 residues. V was pared by 3 bases and J by 10 bases, with 10 bases of the junction left unmatched.

V gene TRBV28 combines with J gene TRBJ2-6; D remains unclear. The germline V and J ends were trimmed by 5 bases and 2 bases, with 4 bases remaining between them. Germline CDR1 reads MDHEN; CDR2 reads SYDVKM. This CDR3 comprises 13 residues. CDR3 sequence: CASSRPGANVLTF. The CDR3 region has the DNA TGTGCCAGCAGTCGGCCTGGGGCCAACGTCCTGACTTTC. The whole variable domain, filled in from reference TRBV28 and TRBJ2-6, reads DVKVTQSSRYLVKRTGEKVFLECVQDMDHENMFWYRQDPGLGLRLIYFSYDVKMKEKGDIPEGYSVSREKKERFSLILESASTNQTSMYLCASSRPGANVLTFGAGSRLTVL.

This clonotype has a handful of counts. The chain joins TRBV6-1 to TRBJ2-7, with TRBD1 identical over 9 bases. The junction had 4 bases not matched to a gene; V was cut back by 5 bases and J by 2 bases. Germline CDR1 reads MNHNS; CDR2 reads SASEGT. This CDR3 region has 14 residues. As DNA, the CDR3 is TGTGCCAGCAGTATACAGGGGGCTACCTACGAGCAGTACTTC. Its protein is CASSIQGATYEQYF.

This clonotype was detected a few times. The chain uses TRBV20-1 and TRBJ1-2; D is unclear. The CDR3 has 12 residues. The V end lost 3 bases, the J end lost 6 bases, and 11 bases lay between the germline ends. The V gene's germline CDR1 is DFQATT and CDR2 SNEGSKA (reference sequence). The CDR3 DNA follows: TGCAGTGCTAGCGGCAGGAGCCATGGCTACACCTTC. It specifies CSASGRSHGYTF.

This clonotype has just a few counts. The chain employs TRBV6-1 and TRBJ2-1, with 8 bases identical to TRBD2. The J segment lost 0 bases and the V segment lost 5 bases, leaving 9 bases of the junction unmatched. The CDR3 contains 17 residues. Germline CDR1 is MNHNS and CDR2 is SASEGT. CDR3 sequence: CASSKPLAGSSYNEQFF. In DNA form, the CDR3 reads TGTGCCAGCAGTAAACCCTTAGCGGGGAGCTCCTACAATGAGCAGTTCTTC.

This clonotype has ten or more counts. This rearrangement joins TRBV3-1 to TRBJ1-2; D is ambiguous. This CDR3 has 13 amino acids. Germline lookup yields CDR1 LGHDT and CDR2 YNNKEL (reference sequence). The V end lost 6 bases, the J end lost 2 bases, and 10 bases lay between the germline ends. CDR3 sequence reads: CASSRTVNYGYTF. The CDR3, as DNA: TGTGCCAGCAGTCGGACGGTGAACTATGGCTACACCTTC.

This CDR3 is CASSGNRPNGKTQYF. The CDR3 DNA follows: TGTGCCAGCAGTGGAAACCGTCCCAACGGGAAGACCCAGTACTTC. The chain joins TRBV27 to TRBJ2-5, with D perhaps matching TRBD2 (5 bases). Between the trimmed V and J ends, which lost 5 bases and 6 bases, there was a span of 19 bases. The V gene's germline CDR1 is MNHEY and CDR2 SMNVEV (reference sequence). The CDR3 covers 15 residues.

The chain joins TRBV5-5 to TRBJ1-1; the D gene is possibly TRBD1 (5 bases). With 4 bases removed from V and 0 bases from J, the gap between germline ends came to 13 bases. The germline CDR1 and CDR2 sequences are SGHKS and YYEKEE (reference sequence). The CDR3 spans 15 residues. CDR3 bases: TGTGCCAGCAGCGGGGGGGGGAACTTGAACACTGAAGCTTTCTTT. Translation: CASSGGGNLNTEAFF.

This clonotype has just a few counts. This chain links TRBV3-1 with TRBJ2-3, with TRBD2 identical over 7 bases. Trimming cost V 5 bases and J 10 bases; bases outside gene matches: 12. CDR3 length: 14 residues. CDR1 is LGHDT and CDR2 is YNNKEL in the germline V gene (reference sequence). The CDR3: CASSVKMGSGAQYF. For the CDR3, the DNA is TGTGCCAGCAGCGTGAAGATGGGAAGCGGGGCGCAGTATTTT.

The CDR3 region is CATSETGGGYNEQFF. The CDR3, as DNA: TGTGCCACCAGTGAGACAGGCGGGGGTTACAATGAGCAGTTCTTC. This chain links TRBV24-1 with TRBJ2-1; D is perhaps TRBD2 (7 bases). Trimming stripped 4 bases from V and 4 bases from J, with 13 bases between. The germline V gene encodes CDR1 KGHDR and CDR2 SFDVKD. There are 15 residues in the CDR3.

This chain links TRBV28 with TRBJ2-5; TRBD1 matches at 7 bases. With V trimmed by 5 bases and J by 0 bases, 0 bases remained unmatched. The germline CDR1 and CDR2 sequences are MDHEN and SYDVKM. CDR3 size: 13 residues. CDR3 in amino acids: CASSGQDQETQYF. Here the CDR3 DNA reads TGTGCCAGCAGTGGACAGGACCAAGAGACCCAGTACTTC.

The chain employs TRBV5-5 and TRBJ1-5; TRBD1 matches at 8 bases. V lost 0 bases, J lost 7 bases, and 12 bases stayed unmatched. In germline, CDR1 is SGHKS, CDR2 YYEKEE (reference sequence). This CDR3 has 17 residues. CDR3 DNA: TGTGCCAGCAGCTTGGTTAAGACCGGGACAGGAGTGCAGCCCCAGCATTTT. It is translated as CASSLVKTGTGVQPQHF.

This clonotype has just a few counts. This rearrangement joins TRBV10-3 to TRBJ1-5, with no clear D. CDR3 length: 15 amino acids. Germline lookup yields CDR1 ENHRY and CDR2 SYGVKD. Trimming took 0 bases from V and 8 from J, leaving 14 bases between them. The CDR3 protein is CAISESPTRTEPQHF. CDR3 nucleotides: TGTGCCATCAGTGAGTCCCCGACACGTACGGAGCCCCAGCATTTT.

This clonotype was picked up a small number of times. J is TRBJ2-7 and V is TRBV10-3; TRBD1 matches at 9 bases. The germline CDR1 and CDR2 sequences are ENHRY and SYGVKD. This CDR3 region has 14 residues. Trimming cost V 3 bases and J 4 bases; bases outside gene matches: 4. The CDR3 protein is CAISDRDRAYEQYF. The CDR3 DNA reads as TGTGCCATCAGTGACCGGGACAGGGCGTACGAGCAGTACTTC.

CDR3 sequence: CASSVARLTSYNEQFF. For the CDR3, the DNA is TGTGCCAGCAGCGTAGCTCGGCTGACCTCCTACAATGAGCAGTTCTTC. The rearrangement links TRBV9 to TRBJ2-1; D not resolved. The germline CDR1 and CDR2 sequences are SGDLS and YYNGEE. Between the trimmed V and J ends, which lost 0 bases and 0 bases, there was a span of 10 bases. The length of the CDR3 is 16 residues.

This chain uses TRBV9 with TRBJ2-5; TRBD2 matches at 8 bases. This CDR3 has 14 residues. Germline CDR1 SGDLS, CDR2 YYNGEE. The trim removed 0 bases at V and 5 bases at J, leaving 3 bases unmatched. CDR3 region: CASSVEASGETQYF. CDR3 bases: TGTGCCAGCAGCGTAGAGGCTAGCGGGGAGACCCAGTACTTC. Full variable domain (missing parts from reference TRBV9 and TRBJ2-5): DSGVTQTPKHLITATGQRVTLRCSPRSGDLSVYWYQQSLDQGLQFLIQYYNGEERAKGNILERFSAQQFPDLHSELNLSSLELGDSALYFCASSVEASGETQYFGPGTRLLVL.